This T cell receptor (beta chain) is from a study of spatial heterogeneity in lung cancer. Concerning this clonotype itself: The target antigen is unknown.

The CDR3 is 13 amino acids. The V gene's germline CDR1 is LGHNA and CDR2 YSLEER. Trimming removed 4 bases from V and 8 bases from J; junction bases left unmatched: 3. One entry per CDR3 protein results from TCRdb running MiXCR on the 5' RACE reads. The sample contains about 9,800 distinct CDR3 sequences, around 51% of which appear only once. Study findings and constraints: The study found that expanded intratumoral alpha and beta TCR counts tracked tumor mutation counts.

Time point defined: sample taken at primary tumor resection. The chain couples TRBV4-3 to TRBJ2-1; 9 positions agree with TRBD1. The source material was lung tumor tissue, sampled at surgery. This TCR was recovered from a female donor with early-stage non-small cell lung cancer. CDR3 nucleotides: TGCGCCAGCAGCCGGAGGACAGGGGATGAGCAGTTCTTC. Protein sequence: CASSRRTGDEQFF.